Each of the 12 T cell receptor beta chains below was sequenced from the same sample in a study of technical replicates of blood from a few donors. Profiling relied on immunoSEQ multiplex PCR, and the TCRdb table lists in-frame clones only, not all of them. The profile shows roughly 80,000 clones, about 91% of them singletons. The sequenced sample was T cells isolated from PBMCs. These TCRs come from a human donor in good health.

The genes are TRBV20-1 and TRBJ1-2; 8 bases match TRBD1. V was pared by 5 bases and J by 13 bases, with 9 bases of the junction left unmatched. CDR1 and CDR2 (germline): DFQATT, SNEGSKA (reference sequence). CDR3 length equals 11 residues. CDR3 in amino acids: CSARLQGVVTF. The CDR3, as DNA: TGCAGTGCTCGTTTACAGGGGGTTGTCACCTTC.

The gene calls are TRBV10-2 and TRBJ1-2, with D possibly being TRBD1 (5 bases). Trimming shortened V by 0 bases and J by 6 bases, and 17 bases separated the two germline ends. The length of the CDR3 is 16 residues. In germline, CDR1 is WSHSY, CDR2 SAAADI. The CDR3 loop is CASSESTRGNKDGYTF. As DNA, the CDR3 is TGCGCCAGCAGTGAGTCGACTCGGGGGAATAAGGATGGCTACACCTTC.

The chain employs TRBV7-3 and TRBJ2-3; D not resolved. The germline V gene has CDR1 SGHTA and CDR2 FQGTGA. CDR3 length: 14 amino acids. Trimming stripped 2 bases from V and 2 bases from J, with 8 bases between. The CDR3 spells CASSLQAFTDTQYF. Here the CDR3 DNA reads TGTGCCAGCAGCTTACAGGCCTTCACAGATACGCAGTATTTT.

The CDR3 region has the DNA TGTGCCTGGGGTGGACAGGGATACTACGAGCAGTACTTC. It translates to CAWGGQGYYEQYF. The chain is built from TRBV30 and TRBJ2-7; TRBD1 aligns across 8 bases. Per the germline V gene, CDR1 is GTSNPN and CDR2 is SVGIG (reference sequence). CDR3 length: 13 residues. Unmatched junction bases numbered 6, after V lost 5 bases and J lost 3 bases.

The chain uses TRBV5-1 and TRBJ2-3; D is perhaps TRBD1 (5 bases). V was trimmed by 6 bases and J by 1 base, leaving 12 bases between them. CDR3 length: 14 amino acids. Germline-derived CDR1 and CDR2 are SGHRS and YFSETQ. For the CDR3, the DNA is TGCGCCAGCAACAAGATAGGGGGCACAGATACGCAGTATTTT. Encoded protein: CASNKIGGTDTQYF.

The rearrangement uses TRBV7-3 and TRBJ1-2; the D is unclear. In germline, CDR1 is SGHTA, CDR2 FQGTGA. The CDR3 runs 15 residues. Trimming took off 1 base at V and 6 bases at J, with 15 bases between the two ends. The CDR3 sequence: CASSLSHTGGDGYTF. CDR3 sequence (DNA): TGTGCCAGCAGCTTAAGTCATACGGGCGGGGATGGCTACACCTTC. Together with reference TRBV7-3 and TRBJ1-2, the CDR3 gives the full variable domain: GAGVSQTPSNKVTEKGKYVELRCDPISGHTALYWYRQSLGQGPEFLIYFQGTGAADDSGLPNDRFFAVRPEGSVSTLKIQRTERGDSAVYLCASSLSHTGGDGYTFGSGTRLTVV.

This chain joins TRBV15 and TRBJ2-1, with D possibly TRBD2 on 5 matching bases. The V end lost 1 base, the J end lost 4 bases, and 14 bases lay between the germline ends. Germline loops: CDR1 LNHNV, CDR2 YYDKDF (reference sequence). This CDR3 is 16 amino acids long. CDR3 protein: CATSRVPGVGYNEQFF. CDR3 nucleotides: TGTGCCACCAGCAGAGTCCCCGGGGTGGGATACAATGAGCAGTTCTTC. Filled out from reference TRBV15 and TRBJ2-1, the complete variable domain reads DAMVIQNPRYQVTQFGKPVTLSCSQTLNHNVMYWYQQKSSQAPKLLFHYYDKDFNNEADTPDNFQSRRPNTSFCFLDIRSPGLGDTAMYLCATSRVPGVGYNEQFFGPGTRLTVL.

CDR3 in DNA: TGTGCCACCAGCAGGGTTACAGGGTTAGTCCAAGAGACCCAGTACTTC. The encoded protein is CATSRVTGLVQETQYF. V usage is TRBV15 and J usage is TRBJ2-5; a weak D match, TRBD1 (6 bases). The CDR3 is made up of 16 amino acids. Germline V gene lookup returns CDR1 LNHNV and CDR2 YYDKDF (reference sequence). The V and J ends lost 3 bases and 1 base respectively, with 15 bases between them.

The chain carries TRBV5-1 and TRBJ1-4, with 8 positions matching TRBD1. With 6 bases clipped from V and 7 bases from J, the junction kept 11 bases outside the gene matches. The germline V gene encodes CDR1 SGHRS and CDR2 YFSETQ. This CDR3 has 15 residues. CDR3 DNA sequence: TGCGCCAGCACCGAGACAGGGGATAGCGGTGAAAAACTGTTTTTT. Its translation: CASTETGDSGEKLFF.

The rearrangement joins TRBV5-1 to TRBJ2-7, with D possibly being TRBD2 (5 bases). The V gene lost 0 bases and the J gene lost 1 base, with 11 bases spanning the gap. The CDR3 sequence is 15 residues long. Germline assignment: CDR1 SGHRS and CDR2 YFSETQ. The CDR3 region has the DNA TGCGCCAGCAGCTTGGATGGAGGACCTTCCTACGAGCAGTACTTC. Its translation is CASSLDGGPSYEQYF.

The chain couples TRBV29-1 to TRBJ1-2; 7 bases fit TRBD1. There are 14 residues in the CDR3. In germline, CDR1 is SQVTM, CDR2 ANQGSEA. The V gene end was trimmed by 2 bases and the J gene end by 1 base; junction bases not matched to a gene: 4. The chain's CDR3 is CSVEPGTDNYGYTF. In nucleotides, the CDR3 is TGCAGCGTTGAACCCGGGACAGATAACTATGGCTACACCTTC.

CDR3 in DNA: TGTGCCAGCAGATCTTATGCACCGAGTCGGCGGGTATGGCCCCCCGGGGAGCTGTTTTTT. The encoded protein is CASRSYAPSRRVWPPGELFF. The J gene is TRBJ2-2, the V gene TRBV7-8, with a weak D call TRBD2 (5 bases). The CDR3 length is 20 residues. Germline V lookup: CDR1 SGHVS, CDR2 FQNEAQ. V lost 6 bases and J 6 bases, leaving 32 bases between the germline ends.